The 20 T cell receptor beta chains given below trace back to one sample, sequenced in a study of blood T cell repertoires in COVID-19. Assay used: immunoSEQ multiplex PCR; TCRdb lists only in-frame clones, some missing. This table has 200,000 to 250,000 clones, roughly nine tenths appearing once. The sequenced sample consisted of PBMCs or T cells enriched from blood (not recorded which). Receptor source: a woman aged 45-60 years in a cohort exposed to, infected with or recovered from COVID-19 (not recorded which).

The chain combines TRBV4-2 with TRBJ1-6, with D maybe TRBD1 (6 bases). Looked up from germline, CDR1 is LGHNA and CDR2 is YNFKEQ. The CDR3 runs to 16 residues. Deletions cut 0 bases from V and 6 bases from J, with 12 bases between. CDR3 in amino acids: CASSQDRGKSNSPLHF. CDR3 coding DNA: TGTGCCAGCAGCCAAGACAGGGGAAAGAGTAATTCACCCCTCCACTTT.

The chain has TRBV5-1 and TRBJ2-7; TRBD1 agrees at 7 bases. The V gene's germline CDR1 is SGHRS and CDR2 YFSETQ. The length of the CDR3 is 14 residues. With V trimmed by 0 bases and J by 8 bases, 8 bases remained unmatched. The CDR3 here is CASSLAGDSLKQYF. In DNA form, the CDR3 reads TGCGCCAGCAGCTTGGCCGGGGACAGCTTAAAGCAGTACTTC.

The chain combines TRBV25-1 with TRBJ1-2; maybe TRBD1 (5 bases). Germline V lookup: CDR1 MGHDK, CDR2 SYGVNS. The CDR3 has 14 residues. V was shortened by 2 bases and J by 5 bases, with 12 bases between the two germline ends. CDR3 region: CASSEGETAYGYTF. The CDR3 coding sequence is TGTGCCAGCAGTGAAGGTGAGACAGCTTATGGCTACACCTTC.

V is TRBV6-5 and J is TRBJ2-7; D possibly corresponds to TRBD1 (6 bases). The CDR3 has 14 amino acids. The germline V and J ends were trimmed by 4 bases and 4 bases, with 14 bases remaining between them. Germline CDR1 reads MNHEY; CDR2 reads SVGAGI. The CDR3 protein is CASSSQGKPYEQYF. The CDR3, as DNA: TGTGCCAGCAGTTCACAGGGCAAACCTTACGAGCAGTACTTC.

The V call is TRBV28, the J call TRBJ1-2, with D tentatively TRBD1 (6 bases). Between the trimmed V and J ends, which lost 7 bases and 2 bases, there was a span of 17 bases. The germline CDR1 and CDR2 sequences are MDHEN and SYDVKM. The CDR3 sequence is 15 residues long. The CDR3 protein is CASKIGGQRNYGYTF. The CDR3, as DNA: TGTGCCAGCAAGATCGGGGGGCAGAGGAACTATGGCTACACCTTC.

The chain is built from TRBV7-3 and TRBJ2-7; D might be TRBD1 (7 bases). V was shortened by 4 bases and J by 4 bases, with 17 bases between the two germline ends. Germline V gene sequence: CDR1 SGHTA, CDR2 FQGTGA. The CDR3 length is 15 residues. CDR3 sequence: CASSSWTGGMYEQYF. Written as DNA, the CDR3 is TGTGCCAGCAGCTCCTGGACAGGAGGGATGTACGAGCAGTACTTC.

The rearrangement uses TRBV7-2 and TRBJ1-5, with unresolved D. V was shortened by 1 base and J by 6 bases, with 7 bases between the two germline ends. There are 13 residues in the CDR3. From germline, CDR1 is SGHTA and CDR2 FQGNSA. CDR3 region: CASSLDFVQPQHF. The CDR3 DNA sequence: TGTGCCAGCAGCTTAGATTTCGTTCAGCCCCAGCATTTT.

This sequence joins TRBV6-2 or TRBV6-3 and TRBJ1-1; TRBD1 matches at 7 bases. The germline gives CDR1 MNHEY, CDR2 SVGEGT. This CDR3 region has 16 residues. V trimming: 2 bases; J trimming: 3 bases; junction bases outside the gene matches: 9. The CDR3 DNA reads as TGTGCCAGCAGTTACCCTAACAGGGGCTATCACACTGAAGCTTTCTTT. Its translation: CASSYPNRGYHTEAFF.

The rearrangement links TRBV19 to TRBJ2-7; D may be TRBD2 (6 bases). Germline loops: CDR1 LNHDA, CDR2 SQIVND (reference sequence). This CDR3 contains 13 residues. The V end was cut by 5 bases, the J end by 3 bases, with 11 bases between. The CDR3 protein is CASSRRDRYEQYF. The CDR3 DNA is TGTGCCAGTAGTCGGAGGGACCGCTACGAGCAGTACTTC.

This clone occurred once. The DNA of the CDR3 is TGTGCCAGCAGCCAAGTGTCCGGCAGGGGCTATGGCTACACCTTC. Its protein product is CASSQVSGRGYGYTF. This chain connects TRBV3-1 (or the pseudogene TRBV3-2) to TRBJ1-2, with TRBD1 as a possible D gene (6 bases). CDR1 and CDR2 (germline): LGHDT, YNNKEL (reference sequence). The V and J ends lost 1 base and 4 bases respectively, with 13 bases between them. This CDR3 contains 15 residues.

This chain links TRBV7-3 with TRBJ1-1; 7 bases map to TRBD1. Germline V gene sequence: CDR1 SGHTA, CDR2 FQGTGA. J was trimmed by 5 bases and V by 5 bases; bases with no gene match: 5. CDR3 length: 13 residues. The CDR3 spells CASSLQGETEAFF. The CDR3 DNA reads TGTGCCAGCAGCCTTCAGGGGGAAACTGAAGCTTTCTTT.

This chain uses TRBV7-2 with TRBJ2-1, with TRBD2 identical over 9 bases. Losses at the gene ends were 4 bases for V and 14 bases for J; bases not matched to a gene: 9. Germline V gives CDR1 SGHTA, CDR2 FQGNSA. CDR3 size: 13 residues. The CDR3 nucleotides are TGTGCCAGCAGCTCCCAGACTAGCGGTGGAGAGTTCTTC. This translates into CASSSQTSGGEFF.

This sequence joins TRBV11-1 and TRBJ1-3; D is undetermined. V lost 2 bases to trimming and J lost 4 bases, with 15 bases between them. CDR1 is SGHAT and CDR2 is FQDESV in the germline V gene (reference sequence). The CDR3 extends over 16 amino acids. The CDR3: CASSLFSSKPGNTIYF. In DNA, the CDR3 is TGTGCCAGCAGCTTATTTTCGAGTAAACCAGGAAACACCATATATTTT.

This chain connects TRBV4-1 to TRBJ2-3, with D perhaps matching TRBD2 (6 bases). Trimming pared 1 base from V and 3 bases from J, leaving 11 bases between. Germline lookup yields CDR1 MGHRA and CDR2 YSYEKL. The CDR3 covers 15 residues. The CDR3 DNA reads TGCGCCAGCAGCCAAGTTCTAGCGAGGACAGATACGCAGTATTTT. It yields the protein CASSQVLARTDTQYF.

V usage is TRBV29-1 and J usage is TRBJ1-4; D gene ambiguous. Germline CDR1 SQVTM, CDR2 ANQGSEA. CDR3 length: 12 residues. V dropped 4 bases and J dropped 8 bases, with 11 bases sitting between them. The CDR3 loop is CSVAMGREKLFF. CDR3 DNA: TGCAGCGTTGCTATGGGGAGGGAAAAACTGTTTTTT.

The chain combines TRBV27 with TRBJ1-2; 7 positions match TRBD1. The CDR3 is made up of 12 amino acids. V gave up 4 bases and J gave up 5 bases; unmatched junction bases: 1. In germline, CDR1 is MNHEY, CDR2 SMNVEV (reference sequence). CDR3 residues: CASSSGGYGYTF. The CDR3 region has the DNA TGTGCCAGCAGTTCAGGGGGGTATGGCTACACCTTC.

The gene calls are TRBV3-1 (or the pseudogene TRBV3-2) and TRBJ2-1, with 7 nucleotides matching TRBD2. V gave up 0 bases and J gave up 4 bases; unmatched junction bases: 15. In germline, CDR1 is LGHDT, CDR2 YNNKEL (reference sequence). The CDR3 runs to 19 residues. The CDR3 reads CASSQDSPLATVKYNEQFF. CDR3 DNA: TGTGCCAGCAGCCAAGATTCCCCACTAGCGACCGTGAAATACAATGAGCAGTTCTTC.

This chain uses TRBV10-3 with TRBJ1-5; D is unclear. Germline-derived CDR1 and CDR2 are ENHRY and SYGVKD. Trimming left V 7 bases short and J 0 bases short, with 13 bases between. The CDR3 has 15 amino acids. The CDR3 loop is CAITNNSYSNQPQHF. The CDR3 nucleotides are TGTGCCATCACCAATAACAGTTATAGCAATCAGCCCCAGCATTTT.

The chain's CDR3 is CASSLVTPGVEEKLFF. In DNA form, the CDR3 reads TGCGCCAGCAGCTTAGTTACCCCCGGGGTTGAGGAAAAACTGTTTTTT. The chain links TRBV5-1 to TRBJ1-4; D is undetermined. Germline V gene sequence: CDR1 SGHRS, CDR2 YFSETQ. This CDR3 is built from 16 residues. V was pared by 2 bases and J by 8 bases, with 19 bases between.

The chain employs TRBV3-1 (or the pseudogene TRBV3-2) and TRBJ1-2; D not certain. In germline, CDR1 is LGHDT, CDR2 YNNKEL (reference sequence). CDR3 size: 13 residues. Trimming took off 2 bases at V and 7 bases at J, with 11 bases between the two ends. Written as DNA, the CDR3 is TGTGCCAGCAGCCAATTCGACGGAGGTGGCTACACCTTC. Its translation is CASSQFDGGGYTF.